The clone carrying this T cell receptor (beta chain) was detected only a few times. The antigen is undetermined. Germline V lookup: CDR1 LGHDT, CDR2 YNNKEL (reference sequence). The CDR3 covers 14 residues. With 4 bases removed from V and 9 bases from J, the gap between germline ends came to 16 bases. TCRdb re-called the 5' RACE reads through MiXCR, storing one row per CDR3 protein. The data contain 400,000 to 500,000 distinct CDR3 sequences, around 20% of them singletons. The data derive from a study of T-cell memory formation after mild COVID-19. General study findings and limits: The study found contracting CD4+ clones mainly in CM and EM and contracting CD8+ clones in EMRA.

Sequenced sample: PBMCs or a T cell subset sorted from them (not recorded which). The chain combines TRBV3-1 with TRBJ2-1; D is perhaps TRBD2 (6 bases). The sequence was collected from an adult woman who had mild COVID-19 (a few samples of this study predate the infection). Cell type and time point are not known. CDR3 amino acids: CASSLGGSRGEQFF. In DNA, the CDR3 is TGTGCCAGCAGCCTCGGGGGATCACGGGGTGAGCAGTTCTTC.